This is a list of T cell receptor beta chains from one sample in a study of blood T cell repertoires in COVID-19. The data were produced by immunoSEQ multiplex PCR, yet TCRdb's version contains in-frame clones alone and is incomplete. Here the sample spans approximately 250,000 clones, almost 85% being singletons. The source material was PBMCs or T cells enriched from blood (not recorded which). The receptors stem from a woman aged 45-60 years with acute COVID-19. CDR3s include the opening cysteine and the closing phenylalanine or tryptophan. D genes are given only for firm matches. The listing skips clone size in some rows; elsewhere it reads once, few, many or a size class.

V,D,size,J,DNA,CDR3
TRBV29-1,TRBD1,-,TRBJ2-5,TGCAGCGTCGACAGGGGGCAAGAGACCCAGTACTTC,CSVDRGQETQYF
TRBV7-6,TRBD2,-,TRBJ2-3,TGTGCCAGCAGCCTTACGACTAGCGGTCGTAGCACAGATACGCAGTATTTT,CASSLTTSGRSTDTQYF
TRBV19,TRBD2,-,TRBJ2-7,TGTGCCAGTAGTATACCCCCGACTAGCGGGGGGGTAGACGAGCAGTACTTC,CASSIPPTSGGVDEQYF
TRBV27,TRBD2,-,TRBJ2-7,TGTGCCAGCAGTTTCGGCCAGCGGGGGTCCGACGAGCAGTACTTC,CASSFGQRGSDEQYF
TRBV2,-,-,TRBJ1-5,TGTGCCAGCAGTCCGGACAGTCAGAATCAGCCCCAGCATTTT,CASSPDSQNQPQHF
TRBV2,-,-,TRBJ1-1,TGTGCCAGCAGCCAACCCCCGGGGGGGAGGAACACTGAAGCTTTCTTT,CASSQPPGGRNTEAFF
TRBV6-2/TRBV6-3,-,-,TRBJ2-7,TGTGCCAGCAGTTACCCAATCATGCAGCCAGGGGCGAACGAGCAGTACTTC,CASSYPIMQPGANEQYF
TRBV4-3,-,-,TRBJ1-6,TGCGCCAGCAGCCCTGGAGAGGGAGAATCACCCCTCCACTTT,CASSPGEGESPLHF
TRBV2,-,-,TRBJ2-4,TGTGCCAGCCTCAAGGGGGAAACCAAAAACATTCAGTACTTC,CASLKGETKNIQYF
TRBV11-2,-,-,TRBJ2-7,TGTGCCAGCAGCTTAGGTCAGGTAGTCGGCGAGCAGTACTTC,CASSLGQVVGEQYF
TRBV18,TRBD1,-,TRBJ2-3,TGTGCCAGCTCACCTAGGCCGACAGGGTCAGGCACAGATACGCAGTATTTT,CASSPRPTGSGTDTQYF
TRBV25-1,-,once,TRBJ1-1,TGTGCCAGCAGTACAGGGTTGGACACTGAAGCTTTCTTT,CASSTGLDTEAFF
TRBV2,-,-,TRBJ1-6,TGTGCCAGCACCCGGGAGGGCACCGTAAATTCACCCCTCCACTTT,CASTREGTVNSPLHF
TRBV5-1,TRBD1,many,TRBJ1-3,TGCGCCAGCAGCTCGACAGGGGTGGGAAACACCATATATTTT,CASSSTGVGNTIYF
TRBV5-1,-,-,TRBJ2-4,TGCGCCAGCAGCTTGGGCGGGACGGACAAAAACATTCAGTACTTC,CASSLGGTDKNIQYF
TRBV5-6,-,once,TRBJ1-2,TGTGCCAGCAGCTTTTTACCCTCCTCAGATGGCTACACCTTC,CASSFLPSSDGYTF
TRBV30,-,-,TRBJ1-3,TGTGCCTGGACCCGGGGTGGCTCTGGAAACACCATATATTTT,CAWTRGGSGNTIYF
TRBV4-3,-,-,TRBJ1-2,TGCGCCAGCAGCCAAGAAACGGGGTTCGCCTATGGCTACACCTTC,CASSQETGFAYGYTF
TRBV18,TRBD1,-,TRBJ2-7,TGTGCCAGCTCACCACCGAACGGACAGGGGGCCTACGAGCAGTACTTC,CASSPPNGQGAYEQYF
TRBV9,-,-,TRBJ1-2,TGTGCCAGCAGCGCCTCTAGAGGATATGGCTACACCTTC,CASSASRGYGYTF
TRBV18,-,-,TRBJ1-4,TGTGCCAGCTCACCACCGCACGGGGGAAAACTGTTTTTT,CASSPPHGGKLFF
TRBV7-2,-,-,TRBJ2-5,TGTGCCAGCAGCTCCGGGGGAGAGCGGCGCCAAGAGACCCAGTACTTC,CASSSGGERRQETQYF
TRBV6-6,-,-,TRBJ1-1,TGTGCCAGCAGTTACTCTACCGGGGGCACTGAAGCTTTCTTT,CASSYSTGGTEAFF
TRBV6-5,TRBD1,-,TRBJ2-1,TGTGCCAGCAGTTCGGGACAGAACGCCTACAATGAGCAGTTCTTC,CASSSGQNAYNEQFF
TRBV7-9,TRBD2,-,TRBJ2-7,TGTGCCAGCAGCTCGGCTGGGGGGGTCTTCTTGTCCCGGAGCTACGAGCAGTACTTC,CASSSAGGVFLSRSYEQYF
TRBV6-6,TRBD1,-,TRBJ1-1,TGTGCCAGCAGCCACCGAACAGGGGGCGCACAGGCTTTCTTT,CASSHRTGGAQAFF
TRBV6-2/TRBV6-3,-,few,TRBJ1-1,TGTGCCAGCAGTGATTTCGTTCGAGCTGAAGCTTTCTTT,CASSDFVRAEAFF
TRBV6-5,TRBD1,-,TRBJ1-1,TGTGCCAGCAGTTACAAAGGCGGGACAGCGGCTTTCTTT,CASSYKGGTAAFF
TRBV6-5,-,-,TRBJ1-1,TGTGCCAGCACACAGGAGCCTCGCACTGAAGCTTTCTTT,CASTQEPRTEAFF
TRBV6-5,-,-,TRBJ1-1,TGTGCCAGCAGTCCCCCCAGGGGAATAAACACTGAAGCTTTCTTT,CASSPPRGINTEAFF
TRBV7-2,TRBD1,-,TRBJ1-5,TGTGCCAGCAGCTTAGACAGACAGGGGAATCAGCCCCAGCATTTT,CASSLDRQGNQPQHF
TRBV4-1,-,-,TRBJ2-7,TGCGCCAGCAGCTTTGAGGACAGACCATCCTACGAGCAGTACTTC,CASSFEDRPSYEQYF
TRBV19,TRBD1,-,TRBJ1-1,TGTGCCAGTAGGGACGACAGGGGTTGGGGCACTGAAGCTTTCTTT,CASRDDRGWGTEAFF
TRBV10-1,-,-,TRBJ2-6,TGCGCCAGCAGTGTTGTCTTGGGGGGTTCTGGGGCCAACGTCCTGACTTTC,CASSVVLGGSGANVLTF
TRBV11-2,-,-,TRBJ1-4,TGTGCCAGCAGCTTCGGCGGGGACGGGGAAAAACTGTTTTTT,CASSFGGDGEKLFF
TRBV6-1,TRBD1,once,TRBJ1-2,TGTGCCAGCAGTGAGGAGGGGGCTCGTGGCTACACCTTC,CASSEEGARGYTF
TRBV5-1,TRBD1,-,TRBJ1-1,TGCGCCAGCAGCTCTCCAAAACAGGGGCTAGGGGGTACTGAAGCTTTCTTT,CASSSPKQGLGGTEAFF
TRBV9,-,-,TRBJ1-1,TGTGCCAGCAGCGTAGGGGGTAGATTGGGGCTTACTGAAGCTTTCTTT,CASSVGGRLGLTEAFF
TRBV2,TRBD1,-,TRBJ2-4,TGTGCCAGCAGGGAGACAGGGTCCGCAAACATTCAGTACTTC,CASRETGSANIQYF
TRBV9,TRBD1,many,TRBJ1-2,TGTGCCAGCAGCGGCCAGGGGGCGCGGAACTATGGCTACACCTTC,CASSGQGARNYGYTF
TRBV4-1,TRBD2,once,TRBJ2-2,TGCGCCAGCAGCAGTCCGGGGGGGCACACCGGGGAGCTGTTTTTT,CASSSPGGHTGELFF
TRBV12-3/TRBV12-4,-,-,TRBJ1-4,TGTGCCAGCAGTTCGGTGCTTGACAGGAAACTGTTTTTT,CASSSVLDRKLFF
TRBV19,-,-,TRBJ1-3,TGTGCCAGTAGTATCCTCGCGCCCTCTGGAAACACCATATATTTT,CASSILAPSGNTIYF
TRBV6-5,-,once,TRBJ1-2,TGTGCCAGCACCACAGGGAACTATGGCTACACCTTC,CASTTGNYGYTF
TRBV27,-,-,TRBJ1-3,TGTGCCAGCAGGGAGGCGAGCTCTGGAAACACCATATATTTT,CASREASSGNTIYF
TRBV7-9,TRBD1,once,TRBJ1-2,TGTGCCAGCAGCCTCGGACAGGGCTGGCGTGGCTACACCTTC,CASSLGQGWRGYTF
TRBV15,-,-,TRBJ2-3,TGTGCCACCAGCAGGGGCTCGGCAAGTCGGGATACGCAGTATTTT,CATSRGSASRDTQYF
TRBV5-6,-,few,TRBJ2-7,TGTGCCAGCAGCTTGGGAGGGTACGAGCAGTACTTC,CASSLGGYEQYF
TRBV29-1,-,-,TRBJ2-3,TGCGTAAGCCAGCGGGGCACAGATACGCAGTATTTT,CVSQRGTDTQYF
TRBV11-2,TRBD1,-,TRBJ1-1,TGTGCCAGCAGAAAAGGCATCGGGGACAGGGGGCCGGAGAACACTGAAGCTTTCTTT,CASRKGIGDRGPENTEAFF
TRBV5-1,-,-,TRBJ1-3,TGCGCCAGCAGCTCCCCGGACAGCTCTGGAAACACCATATATTTT,CASSSPDSSGNTIYF
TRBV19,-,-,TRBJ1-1,TGTGCCAGTGGCTCTTGGTCGTCTGAAGCTTTCTTT,CASGSWSSEAFF
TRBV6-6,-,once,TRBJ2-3,TGTGCCAGCAGTTACTCCGTTTCGCGAGGCGGGCAGTATTTT,CASSYSVSRGGQYF
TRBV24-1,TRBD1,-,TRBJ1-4,TGTGCCACCAGTGGTAGGGACAGTTCTAGAGGCCACTATTCAACTAATGAAAAACTGTTTTTT,CATSGRDSSRGHYSTNEKLFF
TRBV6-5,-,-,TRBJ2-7,TGTGCCAGCAGCCAGTCCTACGAGCAGTACTTC,CASSQSYEQYF
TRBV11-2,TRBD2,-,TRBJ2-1,TGTGCCAGCCGAGCGGGGGGTACAGCTTCCTACAATGAGCAGTTCTTC,CASRAGGTASYNEQFF
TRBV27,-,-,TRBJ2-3,TGTGCCAGCAGTTTAGGGCTAACCTACACAGATACGCAGTATTTT,CASSLGLTYTDTQYF
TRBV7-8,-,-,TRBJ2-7,TGTGCCAGCAGCTTAGGTCGTTCCTACGAGCAGTACTTC,CASSLGRSYEQYF
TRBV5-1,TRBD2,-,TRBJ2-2,TGCGCCAGCAGCCCCCATCTGACGGGGGGGCTGGGCGGGGAGCTGTTTTTT,CASSPHLTGGLGGELFF
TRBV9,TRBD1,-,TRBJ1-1,TGTGCCAGCAGCGTAGGGGGGCAGGGGGCCCCCAATGAAGCTTTCTTT,CASSVGGQGAPNEAFF